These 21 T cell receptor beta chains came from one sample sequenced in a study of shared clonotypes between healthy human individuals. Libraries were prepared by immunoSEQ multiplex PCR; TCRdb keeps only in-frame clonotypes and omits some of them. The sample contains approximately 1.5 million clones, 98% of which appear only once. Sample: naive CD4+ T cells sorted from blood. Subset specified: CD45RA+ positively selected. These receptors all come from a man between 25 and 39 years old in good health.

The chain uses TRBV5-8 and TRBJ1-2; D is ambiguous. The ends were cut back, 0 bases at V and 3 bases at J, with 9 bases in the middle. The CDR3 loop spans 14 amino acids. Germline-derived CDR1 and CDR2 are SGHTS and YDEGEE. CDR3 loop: CASSLGRAHYGYTF. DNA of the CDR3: TGTGCCAGCAGCTTGGGCAGAGCCCACTATGGCTACACCTTC.

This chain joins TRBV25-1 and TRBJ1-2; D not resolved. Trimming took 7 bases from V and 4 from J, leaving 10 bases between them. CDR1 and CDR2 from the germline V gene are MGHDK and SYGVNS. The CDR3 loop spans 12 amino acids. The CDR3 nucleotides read TGTGCCAGCACCAAGGTGGGCTATGGCTACACCTTC. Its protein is CASTKVGYGYTF.

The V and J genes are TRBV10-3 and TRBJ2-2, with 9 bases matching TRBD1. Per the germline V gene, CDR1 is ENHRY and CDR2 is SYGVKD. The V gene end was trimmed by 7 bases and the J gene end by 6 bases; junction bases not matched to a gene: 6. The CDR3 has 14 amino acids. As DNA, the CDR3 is TGTGCCATCAACGACAGACAGGGGGCCGGGGAGCTGTTTTTT. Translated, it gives CAINDRQGAGELFF.

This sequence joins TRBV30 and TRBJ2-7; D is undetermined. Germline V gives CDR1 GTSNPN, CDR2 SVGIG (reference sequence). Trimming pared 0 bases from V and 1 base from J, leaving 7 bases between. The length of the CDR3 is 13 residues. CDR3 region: CAWSVSISYEQYF. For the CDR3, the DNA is TGTGCCTGGAGTGTTTCCATTTCCTACGAGCAGTACTTC.

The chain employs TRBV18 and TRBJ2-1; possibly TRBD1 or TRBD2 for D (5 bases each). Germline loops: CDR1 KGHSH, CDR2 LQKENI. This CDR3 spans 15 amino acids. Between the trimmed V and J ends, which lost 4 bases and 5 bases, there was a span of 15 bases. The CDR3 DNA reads TGTGCCAGCTCACAACCGGGGCAGGATAACAATGAGCAGTTCTTC. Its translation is CASSQPGQDNNEQFF. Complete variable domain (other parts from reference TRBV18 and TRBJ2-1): NAGVMQNPRHLVRRRGQEARLRCSPMKGHSHVYWYRQLPEEGLKFMVYLQKENIIDESGMPKERFSAEFPKEGPSILRIQQVVRGDSAAYFCASSQPGQDNNEQFFGPGTRLTVL.

CDR3 nucleotides: TGTGCCTGGAGTGTAAGCCGGAGCTCTGGAAACACCATATATTTT. Its translation is CAWSVSRSSGNTIYF. This chain connects TRBV30 to TRBJ1-3, with D uncertain. This CDR3 is 15 amino acids long. Germline lookup yields CDR1 GTSNPN and CDR2 SVGIG (reference sequence). Trimming pared 0 bases from V and 0 bases from J, leaving 9 bases between.

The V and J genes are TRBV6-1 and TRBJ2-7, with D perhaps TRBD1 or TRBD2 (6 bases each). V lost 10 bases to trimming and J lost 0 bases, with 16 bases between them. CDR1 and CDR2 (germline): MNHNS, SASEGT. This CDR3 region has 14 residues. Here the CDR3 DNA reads TGTGCCACCCGAGGGGGAGGAAGCTCCTACGAGCAGTACTTC. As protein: CATRGGGSSYEQYF.

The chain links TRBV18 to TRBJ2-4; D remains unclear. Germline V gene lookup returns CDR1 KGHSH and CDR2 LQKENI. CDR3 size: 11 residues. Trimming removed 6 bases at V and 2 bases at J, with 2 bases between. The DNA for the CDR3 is TGTGCCAGCTCGACCAAAAACATTCAGTACTTC. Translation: CASSTKNIQYF.

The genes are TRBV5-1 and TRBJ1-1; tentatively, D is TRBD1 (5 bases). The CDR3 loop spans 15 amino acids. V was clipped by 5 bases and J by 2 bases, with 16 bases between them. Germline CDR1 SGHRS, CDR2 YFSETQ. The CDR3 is CASSRTGRSNTEAFF. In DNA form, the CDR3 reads TGCGCCAGCAGTCGCACAGGCAGGAGCAACACTGAAGCTTTCTTT.

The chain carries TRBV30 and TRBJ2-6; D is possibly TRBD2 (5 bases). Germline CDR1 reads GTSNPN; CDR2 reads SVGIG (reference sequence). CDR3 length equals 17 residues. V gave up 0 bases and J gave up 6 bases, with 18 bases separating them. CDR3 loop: CAWSVSRTPEAANVLTF. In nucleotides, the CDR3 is TGTGCCTGGAGTGTTTCCCGGACTCCGGAGGCGGCCAACGTCCTGACTTTC.

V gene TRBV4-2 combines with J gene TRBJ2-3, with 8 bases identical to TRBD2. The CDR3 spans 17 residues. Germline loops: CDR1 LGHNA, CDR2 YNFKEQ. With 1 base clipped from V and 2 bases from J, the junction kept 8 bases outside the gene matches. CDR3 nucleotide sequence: TGTGCCAGCAGCCAAGGCCCGTTCGGGGGGGACACAGATACGCAGTATTTT. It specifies CASSQGPFGGDTDTQYF.

The CDR3 bases are TGTGCCAGCACACAGGGGGGGTTGTGGGAGACCCAGTACTTC. Its protein product is CASTQGGLWETQYF. J is TRBJ2-5 and V is TRBV7-2; D might be TRBD1 (8 bases). The CDR3 contains 14 residues. Per the germline V gene, CDR1 is SGHTA and CDR2 is FQGNSA. The ends were cut back, 7 bases at V and 5 bases at J, with 17 bases in the middle.

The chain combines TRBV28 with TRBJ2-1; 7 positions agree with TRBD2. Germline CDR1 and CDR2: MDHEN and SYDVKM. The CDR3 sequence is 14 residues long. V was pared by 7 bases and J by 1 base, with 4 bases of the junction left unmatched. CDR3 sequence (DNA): TGTGCCAGCACCCCGGGGGGTTCCTACAATGAGCAGTTCTTC. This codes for CASTPGGSYNEQFF.

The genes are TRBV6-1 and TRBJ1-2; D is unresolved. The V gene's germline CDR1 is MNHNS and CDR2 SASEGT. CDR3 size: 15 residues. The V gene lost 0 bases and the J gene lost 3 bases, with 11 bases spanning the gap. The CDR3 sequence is CASSEALGSHYGYTF. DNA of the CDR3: TGTGCCAGCAGTGAAGCGCTGGGCAGCCACTATGGCTACACCTTC.

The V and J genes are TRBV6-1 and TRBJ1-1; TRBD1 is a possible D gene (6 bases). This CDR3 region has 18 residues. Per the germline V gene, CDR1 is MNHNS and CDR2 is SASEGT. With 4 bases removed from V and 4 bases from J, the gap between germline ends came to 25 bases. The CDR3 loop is CASSARWRTRGRGTEAFF. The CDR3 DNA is TGTGCCAGCAGTGCCCGATGGAGGACGCGGGGGCGGGGCACTGAAGCTTTCTTT.

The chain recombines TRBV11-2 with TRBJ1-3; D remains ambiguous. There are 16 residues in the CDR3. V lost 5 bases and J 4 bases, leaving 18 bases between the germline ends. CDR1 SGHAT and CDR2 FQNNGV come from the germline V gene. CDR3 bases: TGTGCCAGCAGCCCTCGGCCGGGGTTAGCGGGAAACACCATATATTTT. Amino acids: CASSPRPGLAGNTIYF.

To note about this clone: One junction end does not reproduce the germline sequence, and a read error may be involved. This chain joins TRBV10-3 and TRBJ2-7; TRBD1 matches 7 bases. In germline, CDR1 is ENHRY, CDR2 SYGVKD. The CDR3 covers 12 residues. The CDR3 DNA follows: TGTGCCATCAGTGACGGGACAGTACTCTTAAGCTTC. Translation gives CAISDGTVLLSF.

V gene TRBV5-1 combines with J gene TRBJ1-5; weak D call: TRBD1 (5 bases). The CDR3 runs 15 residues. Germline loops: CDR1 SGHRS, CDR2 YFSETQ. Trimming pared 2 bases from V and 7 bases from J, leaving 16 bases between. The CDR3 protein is CASSLFPGLGQPQHF. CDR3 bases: TGCGCCAGCAGCTTATTTCCGGGGCTGGGGCAGCCCCAGCATTTT.

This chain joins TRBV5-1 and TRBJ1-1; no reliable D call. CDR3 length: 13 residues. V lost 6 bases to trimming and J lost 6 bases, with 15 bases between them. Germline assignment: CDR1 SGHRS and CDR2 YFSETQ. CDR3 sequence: CASNRVPGPEAFF. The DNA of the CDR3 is TGCGCCAGCAACCGGGTCCCTGGCCCTGAAGCTTTCTTT.

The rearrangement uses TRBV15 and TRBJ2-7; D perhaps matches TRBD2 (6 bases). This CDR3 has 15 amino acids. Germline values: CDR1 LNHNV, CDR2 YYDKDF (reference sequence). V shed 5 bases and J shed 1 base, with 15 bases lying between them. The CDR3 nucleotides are TGTGCCACCAGCCAGTATGCTAGCGTTTCCTACGAGCAGTACTTC. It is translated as CATSQYASVSYEQYF.

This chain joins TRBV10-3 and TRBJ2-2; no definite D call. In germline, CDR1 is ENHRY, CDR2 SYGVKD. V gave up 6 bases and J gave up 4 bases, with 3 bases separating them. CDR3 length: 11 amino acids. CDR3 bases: TGTGCCATCAGAGCCACCGGGGAGCTGTTTTTT. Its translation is CAIRATGELFF.